Each of the 5 T cell receptor beta chains below was sequenced from the same sample in a study of blood T cell repertoires in COVID-19. Data came from immunoSEQ multiplex PCR; TCRdb stores just in-frame clones and leaves some out. This sample has about 130,000 clones, with about four fifths found just once. Material for sequencing was peripheral blood. These receptors came from a man aged 30 to 39 with COVID-19, enrolled during active disease.

The sample holds a few counts of this clone. This chain joins TRBV7-9 and TRBJ1-2, with D possibly being TRBD1 (6 bases). Germline CDR1 is SEHNR and CDR2 is FQNEAQ (reference sequence). The length of the CDR3 is 14 residues. Between the trimmed V and J ends, which lost 1 base and 5 bases, there was a span of 11 bases. The CDR3 DNA sequence: TGTGCCAGCAGCTTAGGACAGGAGATTTATGGCTACACCTTC. Translation gives CASSLGQEIYGYTF.

J is TRBJ1-1 and V is TRBV6-5; TRBD1 agrees at 7 bases. Germline CDR1 MNHEY, CDR2 SVGAGI. This CDR3 contains 15 residues. V shed 2 bases, J shed 1 base, and the junction held 4 bases outside the gene matches. This chain's CDR3 is CASSYGGQPNTEAFF. As DNA, the CDR3 is TGTGCCAGCAGTTACGGGGGACAGCCGAACACTGAAGCTTTCTTT.

The CDR3 DNA reads TGTGCCAGCAGACAGGGGAGGAAAACTGAAGCTTTCTTT. Translating it yields CASRQGRKTEAFF. The chain links TRBV2 to TRBJ1-1, with 7 nucleotides matching TRBD1. The CDR3 sequence is 13 residues long. The germline gives CDR1 SNHLY, CDR2 FYNNEI. The V and J ends lost 6 bases and 5 bases, in that order; junction bases with no gene match: 6.

The chain uses TRBV4-3 and TRBJ1-1, with TRBD1 matching over 7 bases. Germline V gene lookup returns CDR1 LGHNA and CDR2 YSLEER. The CDR3 consists of 15 residues. The junction had 3 bases not matched to a gene; V was cut back by 2 bases and J by 0 bases. CDR3 loop: CASSQPGQLNTEAFF. DNA for the CDR3: TGCGCCAGCAGCCAACCGGGACAGCTGAACACTGAAGCTTTCTTT.

V gene TRBV4-1 combines with J gene TRBJ2-4; 8 bases are a match to TRBD2. The CDR3 spans 18 residues. The germline V gene encodes CDR1 MGHRA and CDR2 YSYEKL. Losses at the gene ends were 4 bases for V and 0 bases for J; bases not matched to a gene: 11. The CDR3 here is CASSRGYTSGRAKNIQYF. CDR3 nucleotides: TGCGCCAGCAGCCGTGGCTATACTAGCGGAAGAGCCAAAAACATTCAGTACTTC.